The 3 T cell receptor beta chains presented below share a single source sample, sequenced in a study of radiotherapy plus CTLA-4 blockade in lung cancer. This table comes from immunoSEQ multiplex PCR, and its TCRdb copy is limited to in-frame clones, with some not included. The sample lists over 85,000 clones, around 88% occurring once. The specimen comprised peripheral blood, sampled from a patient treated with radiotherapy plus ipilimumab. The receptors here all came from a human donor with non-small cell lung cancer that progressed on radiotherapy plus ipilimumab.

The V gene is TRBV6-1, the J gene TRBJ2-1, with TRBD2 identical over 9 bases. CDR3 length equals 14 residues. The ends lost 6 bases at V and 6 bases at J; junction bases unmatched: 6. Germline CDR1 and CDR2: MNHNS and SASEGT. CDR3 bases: TGTGCCAGCAGGACAAATAGCGGGGGCAATGAGCAGTTCTTC. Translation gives CASRTNSGGNEQFF.

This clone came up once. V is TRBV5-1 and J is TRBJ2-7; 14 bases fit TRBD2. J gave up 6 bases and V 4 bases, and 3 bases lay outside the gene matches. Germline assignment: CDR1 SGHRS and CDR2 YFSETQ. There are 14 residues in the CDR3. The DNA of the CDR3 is TGCGCCAGCAGCCGACTAGCGGGAGGGGGCGAGCAGTACTTC. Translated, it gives CASSRLAGGGEQYF.

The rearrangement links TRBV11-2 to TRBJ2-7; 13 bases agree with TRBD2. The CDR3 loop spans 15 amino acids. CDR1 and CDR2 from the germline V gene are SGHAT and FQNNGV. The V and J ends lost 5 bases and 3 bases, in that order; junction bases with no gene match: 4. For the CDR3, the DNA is TGTGCCAGCAGCAAACTAGCGGGAGGGCTCTACGAGCAGTACTTC. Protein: CASSKLAGGLYEQYF.